One and the same sample provided the 22 T cell receptor beta chains below, sequenced in a study of blood T cell repertoires in COVID-19. Profiled with immunoSEQ multiplex PCR; TCRdb holds only in-frame clones, not every one. The sample has over 120,000 clones, around 83% seen once; the top ten hold more than 2%. Sequencing was done on a sample of peripheral blood. These receptors were collected from a human donor with acute or convalescent COVID-19. The donor label of this sample is uncertain.

This sequence joins TRBV19 and TRBJ1-5; weak D call: TRBD1 (6 bases). From germline, CDR1 is LNHDA and CDR2 SQIVND (reference sequence). The CDR3 is made up of 13 amino acids. V was cut by 3 bases and J by 7 bases, with 10 bases left in between. The CDR3 DNA sequence: TGTGCCAGTAGTATTACAGGGTCCCAGCCCCAGCATTTT. Its translation: CASSITGSQPQHF. The whole variable domain, remainder taken from reference TRBV19 and TRBJ1-5, is DGGITQSPKYLFRKEGQNVTLSCEQNLNHDAMYWYRQDPGQGLRLIYYSQIVNDFQKGDIAEGYSVSREKKESFPLTVTSAQKNPTAFYLCASSITGSQPQHFGDGTRLSIL.

The chain is built from TRBV30 and TRBJ1-5; D is ambiguous. V lost 2 bases to trimming and J lost 3 bases, with 8 bases between them. Germline CDR1 is GTSNPN and CDR2 is SVGIG (reference sequence). The CDR3 totals 13 residues. The CDR3 coding sequence is TGTGCCTGGAGTCCGGGGAACAATCAGCCCCAGCATTTT. Translated, it gives CAWSPGNNQPQHF.

The chain uses TRBV28 and TRBJ2-7; D is undetermined. Germline V lookup: CDR1 MDHEN, CDR2 SYDVKM. The CDR3 sequence is 12 residues long. Trimming cost V 4 bases and J 3 bases, with 7 bases left between them. CDR3 DNA sequence: TGTGCCAGCAGTTCCCGTTACTACGAGCAGTACTTC. Translating it yields CASSSRYYEQYF.

This clone was detected once. The V and J genes are TRBV5-1 and TRBJ1-6; tentative D call: TRBD1 (5 bases). Trimming cost V 6 bases and J 7 bases, with 14 bases left between them. This CDR3 is built from 14 residues. Germline values: CDR1 SGHRS, CDR2 YFSETQ. The CDR3 region is CASKRWGENSPLHF. CDR3 in DNA: TGCGCCAGCAAAAGGTGGGGGGAAAATTCACCCCTCCACTTT. The complete variable domain, with remaining parts taken from reference TRBV5-1 and TRBJ1-6, reads KAGVTQTPRYLIKTRGQQVTLSCSPISGHRSVSWYQQTPGQGLQFLFEYFSETQRNKGNFPGRFSGRQFSNSRSEMNVSTLELGDSALYLCASKRWGENSPLHFGNGTRLTVT.

This rearrangement joins TRBV9 to TRBJ1-1, with D uncertain. Germline CDR1 is SGDLS and CDR2 is YYNGEE. This CDR3 region has 15 residues. V was pared by 0 bases and J by 3 bases, with 12 bases between. CDR3 residues: CASSVGGRADTEAFF. The CDR3 DNA reads TGTGCCAGCAGCGTAGGGGGAAGAGCGGACACTGAAGCTTTCTTT.

This clone was recorded a few times. The J gene is TRBJ2-2, the V gene TRBV11-2; 11 nucleotides line up with TRBD2. The J segment lost 7 bases and the V segment lost 3 bases, leaving 13 bases of the junction unmatched. Germline V gene sequence: CDR1 SGHAT, CDR2 FQNNGV. The CDR3 consists of 18 residues. The CDR3 bases are TGTGCCAGCAGCTTTGTAGCGGGGGGGCCGAGAGGGTACGGGGAGCTGTTTTTT. It is translated as CASSFVAGGPRGYGELFF.

This clone has more than one count but fewer than ten. The chain carries TRBV25-1 and TRBJ2-3, with D possibly matching TRBD1 (5 bases). The CDR3 covers 11 residues. Germline loops: CDR1 MGHDK, CDR2 SYGVNS. V shed 5 bases and J shed 6 bases, with 6 bases lying between them. The CDR3 loop is CASSRQDTQYF. For the CDR3, the DNA is TGTGCCAGCAGTAGACAGGATACGCAGTATTTT.

This clone was counted a few times. The CDR3 loop is CSVVGPGGVNTEAFF. The DNA of the CDR3 is TGCAGCGTTGTGGGGCCAGGGGGCGTGAACACTGAAGCTTTCTTT. The chain combines TRBV29-1 with TRBJ1-1; 8 positions match TRBD1. Germline V CDR1 and CDR2: SQVTM, ANQGSEA. The CDR3 extends over 15 amino acids. Trimming removed 4 bases from V and 0 bases from J; junction bases left unmatched: 7.

The gene calls are TRBV7-2 and TRBJ2-5, with 8 bases aligning to TRBD2. CDR1 and CDR2 (germline): SGHTA, FQGNSA. The V gene end was trimmed by 0 bases and the J gene end by 5 bases; junction bases not matched to a gene: 5. There are 15 residues in the CDR3. The CDR3, as DNA: TGTGCCAGCAGCTTAGCTGGACTAGCTAGCGAGACCCAGTACTTC. This codes for CASSLAGLASETQYF.

The chain carries TRBV30 and TRBJ1-6, with 8 bases fitting TRBD1. The CDR3 totals 14 residues. CDR1 and CDR2 (germline): GTSNPN, SVGIG (reference sequence). V shed 2 bases, J shed 15 bases, and the junction held 12 bases outside the gene matches. The CDR3 loop is CAWSMGGDRRLLHF. For the CDR3, the DNA is TGTGCCTGGAGTATGGGGGGGGACAGGAGGCTCCTCCACTTT.

The chain carries TRBV7-6 and TRBJ2-7, with D possibly matching TRBD2 (6 bases). This CDR3 spans 15 amino acids. From germline, CDR1 is SGHVS and CDR2 FNYEAQ. V was pared by 5 bases and J by 2 bases, with 16 bases between. The CDR3 DNA is TGTGCCAGCAGCCTTCGGGGGACCGGGCCCTACGAGCAGTACTTC. It yields the protein CASSLRGTGPYEQYF.

The V call is TRBV15, the J call TRBJ1-4; D possibly corresponds to TRBD1 (5 bases). V lost 3 bases to trimming and J lost 0 bases, with 14 bases between them. The V gene's germline CDR1 is LNHNV and CDR2 YYDKDF (reference sequence). The CDR3 runs to 17 residues. The CDR3 DNA reads TGTGCCACCAGCAGCGCGGCCCCGACAGCAACTAATGAAAAACTGTTTTTT. Protein product: CATSSAAPTATNEKLFF.

V and J are TRBV6-2 or TRBV6-3 and TRBJ2-3; D call uncertain. The V gene's germline CDR1 is MNHEY and CDR2 SVGEGT. Between the trimmed V and J ends, which lost 0 bases and 0 bases, there was a span of 10 bases. There are 16 residues in the CDR3. The CDR3 DNA reads as TGTGCCAGCAGTTACTCGATGGGCTTCAGCACAGATACGCAGTATTTT. It yields the protein CASSYSMGFSTDTQYF.

J is TRBJ1-5 and V is TRBV19; maybe TRBD1 (5 bases). Germline CDR1 and CDR2: LNHDA and SQIVND (reference sequence). Trimming cost V 3 bases and J 5 bases, with 14 bases left between them. CDR3 size: 15 residues. CDR3 coding DNA: TGTGCCAGTAGTATTGGGGCAGTACCGGATCAGCCCCAGCATTTT. The encoded protein is CASSIGAVPDQPQHF.

The V call is TRBV5-6, the J call TRBJ2-1, with TRBD2 matching over 7 bases. V lost 3 bases and J lost 10; bases outside the gene matches: 16. This CDR3 has 16 amino acids. Germline V gene data show CDR1 as SGHDT and CDR2 as YYEEEE. CDR3 nucleotide sequence: TGTGCCAGCAGCTCCCCGGGTAGCGGGTTATTGGGGGAGCAGTTCTTC. Translating it yields CASSSPGSGLLGEQFF.

This clone was seen once. The V call is TRBV27, the J call TRBJ1-1; D ambiguous. CDR3 length: 14 amino acids. Germline CDR1 and CDR2: MNHEY and SMNVEV (reference sequence). Trimming removed 3 bases at V and 3 bases at J, with 11 bases between. The CDR3, as DNA: TGTGCCAGCAGTTTGGGCCCAACTTACACTGAAGCTTTCTTT. Amino acid sequence: CASSLGPTYTEAFF.

This clone was observed a single time. The V and J genes are TRBV19 and TRBJ2-1; a possible D gene is TRBD1 (6 bases). Germline lookup yields CDR1 LNHDA and CDR2 SQIVND (reference sequence). CDR3 length: 15 amino acids. Trimming cost V 6 bases and J 4 bases, with 16 bases left between them. CDR3 protein: CASSKTGFGYNEQFF. The CDR3, as DNA: TGTGCCAGTAGCAAAACAGGGTTTGGGTACAATGAGCAGTTCTTC.

This clone showed up just once. The chain links TRBV10-3 to TRBJ1-3; possible D gene TRBD1, 5 bases. Deletions cut 4 bases from V and 0 bases from J, with 10 bases between. Germline values: CDR1 ENHRY, CDR2 SYGVKD. The CDR3 sequence is 15 residues long. The DNA of the CDR3 is TGTGCCATCAGTGTTGGGGGGACCTCTGGAAACACCATATATTTT. Translation gives CAISVGGTSGNTIYF.

The genes are TRBV30 and TRBJ1-6; 11 bases align to TRBD1. The junction had 13 bases not matched to a gene; V was cut back by 8 bases and J by 10 bases. Germline V lookup: CDR1 GTSNPN, CDR2 SVGIG (reference sequence). The CDR3 spans 15 residues. CDR3 loop: CAGSGGQGVRSPLHF. The CDR3, as DNA: TGTGCCGGCTCGGGGGGACAGGGGGTTCGCTCACCCCTCCACTTT.

The chain is built from TRBV24-1 and TRBJ2-5; D might be TRBD1 (5 bases). The CDR3 is made up of 15 amino acids. The germline gives CDR1 KGHDR, CDR2 SFDVKD. V lost 5 bases and J 1 base, leaving 13 bases between the germline ends. The CDR3 here is CATSAPGRAQETQYF. CDR3 sequence (DNA): TGTGCCACCAGTGCCCCAGGCAGGGCCCAAGAGACCCAGTACTTC.

The chain couples TRBV5-1 to TRBJ1-3; 9 bases are a match to TRBD1. Germline V gene lookup returns CDR1 SGHRS and CDR2 YFSETQ. V lost 5 bases and J lost 0; bases outside the gene matches: 3. This CDR3 region has 15 residues. The CDR3 DNA is TGCGCCAGCAGTCGGACAGGGGTCTCTGGAAACACCATATATTTT. This sequence encodes CASSRTGVSGNTIYF.

This clone occurred once. The chain carries TRBV19 and TRBJ1-5; D is unresolved. Trimming removed 3 bases from V and 3 bases from J, with 12 bases in between. The CDR3 length is 15 residues. Germline V gene lookup returns CDR1 LNHDA and CDR2 SQIVND (reference sequence). CDR3 sequence (DNA): TGTGCCAGTAGTATTTTTACTGAACCCAATCAGCCCCAGCATTTT. This encodes CASSIFTEPNQPQHF.